Shown below are 25 T cell receptor beta chains from a single sample sequenced in a study of T cells in Graves' hyperthyroidism and ophthalmopathy. Amplified regions were TCR beta CDR3 sequences from RNA transcripts. The primer set for the first-round RT-PCR of the TCR CDR3 was HTBI. Each CDR3 protein is one row after TCRdb ran MiXCR on the multiplex PCR reads. The sample lists roughly 520,000 distinct CDR3 sequences, about 24% occurring once. The specimen was blood. These receptor sequences come from a woman in her thirties with Graves' ophthalmopathy.

This clonotype was seen repeatedly, ten times or more. At one of its ends the junction is not consistent with the germline gene, which may arise from a read error. The chain is built from TRBV7-7 and TRBJ2-2; D possibly corresponds to TRBD2 (5 bases). The CDR3 sequence is 14 residues long. Germline V gene sequence: CDR1 SSHAT, CDR2 FNYEAQ (reference sequence). CDR3 sequence reads: CASSLSRTAGELFF. The CDR3 DNA is TGTGCTAGCAGCTTATCCAGGACTGCCGGGGAGCTGTTTTTT.

The chain links TRBV5-6 to TRBJ2-5; the D gene is possibly TRBD1 (5 bases). This CDR3 has 17 residues. The germline V gene encodes CDR1 SGHDT and CDR2 YYEEEE. V was shortened by 1 base and J by 3 bases, with 19 bases between the two germline ends. In DNA, the CDR3 is TGTGCCAGCAGCTTGTTTCTCCCGGACACTTCAAAAGAGACCCAGTACTTC. It yields the protein CASSLFLPDTSKETQYF.

In its sample, this clonotype was seen many times. The chain employs TRBV9 and TRBJ2-5; tentative D call: TRBD2 (5 bases). This CDR3 has 13 amino acids. V gave up 0 bases and J gave up 5 bases, with 8 bases separating them. Germline V gene lookup returns CDR1 SGDLS and CDR2 YYNGEE. The CDR3 region has the DNA TGTGCCAGCAGCGTAGGTACGGGGGAGACCCAGTACTTC. Translation: CASSVGTGETQYF.

V usage is TRBV12-3 or TRBV12-4 and J usage is TRBJ1-1, with D maybe TRBD1 (5 bases). V was pared by 8 bases and J by 2 bases, with 9 bases between. The length of the CDR3 is 12 residues. The CDR3 nucleotides read TGTGCCAGCCAGGGCCTTAACACTGAAGCTTTCTTT. Protein product: CASQGLNTEAFF.

This clonotype has a count of ten or more. The chain combines TRBV30 with TRBJ1-5; the D gene is possibly TRBD1 (5 bases). This CDR3 contains 15 residues. Germline V gene sequence: CDR1 GTSNPN, CDR2 SVGIG (reference sequence). Trimming cost V 3 bases and J 7 bases, with 19 bases left between them. Here the CDR3 reads CAWSGDDQEGQPQHF. The CDR3 DNA reads as TGTGCCTGGAGCGGGGACGATCAAGAGGGCCAGCCCCAGCATTTT.

With regard to this clonotype: The final CDR3 position lacks the conserved phenylalanine or tryptophan, pointing to a likely read error. This chain uses TRBV5-1 with TRBJ2-6; 12 bases map to TRBD1. CDR1 and CDR2 (germline): SGHRS, YFSETQ. There are 18 residues in the CDR3. V lost 4 bases and J lost 3; bases outside the gene matches: 8. CDR3 sequence reads: CASSIFRDRGHGANVLTS. As DNA, the CDR3 is TGCGCCAGCAGCATTTTCCGGGACAGGGGGCATGGGGCCAACGTCCTGACTTCC.

This chain uses TRBV6-1 with TRBJ1-2; the match to TRBD1 covers 7 bases. The CDR3 sequence is 13 residues long. Germline V gene data show CDR1 as MNHNS and CDR2 as SASEGT. With 1 base clipped from V and 12 bases from J, the junction kept 8 bases outside the gene matches. In DNA form, the CDR3 reads TGTGCCAGCAGTGAAGGCCCGGGACAGCGGGACACCTTC. This encodes CASSEGPGQRDTF.

This clonotype was recorded at least ten times. The chain carries TRBV20-1 and TRBJ1-2, with D possibly matching TRBD1 (5 bases). The CDR3 runs 13 residues. Germline V gene data show CDR1 as DFQATT and CDR2 as SNEGSKA (reference sequence). V was cut by 0 bases and J by 8 bases, with 13 bases left in between. CDR3 nucleotide sequence: TGCAGTGCTAGAGATTCTTTTGGGGGAGGCTACACCTTC. Amino acids: CSARDSFGGGYTF.

This clonotype came up many times. The chain is built from TRBV6-2 or TRBV6-3 and TRBJ1-2, with D possibly matching TRBD1 (5 bases). Germline V gives CDR1 MNHEY, CDR2 SVGEGT. Trimming took 7 bases from V and 0 from J, leaving 12 bases between them. This CDR3 has 14 residues. The DNA of the CDR3 is TGTGCCAGCAAACGGGACGGTCCTAACTATGGCTACACCTTC. Encoded protein: CASKRDGPNYGYTF.

This clonotype was detected many times. CDR3 protein: CASSIDREGHQPQHF. CDR3 DNA: TGTGCCAGTAGTATAGATAGAGAGGGGCATCAGCCCCAGCATTTT. The V gene is TRBV19, the J gene TRBJ1-5; tentative D call: TRBD1 (5 bases). V was cut by 0 bases and J by 5 bases, with 11 bases left in between. The germline V gene has CDR1 LNHDA and CDR2 SQIVND (reference sequence). The CDR3 has 15 amino acids.

The sample holds a few counts of this clonotype. The rearrangement links TRBV15 to TRBJ1-1; D gene uncertain. Germline V gives CDR1 LNHNV, CDR2 YYDKDF (reference sequence). This CDR3 comprises 14 residues. V was shortened by 2 bases and J by 3 bases, with 10 bases between the two germline ends. The CDR3 nucleotides are TGTGCCACCAGCAGAAAGAAAGAGCACACTGAAGCTTTCTTT. Translation: CATSRKKEHTEAFF.

V is TRBV6-5 and J is TRBJ2-5; D not certain. The CDR3 has 14 amino acids. V lost 2 bases and J 2 bases, leaving 9 bases between the germline ends. Germline loops: CDR1 MNHEY, CDR2 SVGAGI. CDR3 loop: CASSYASRQETQYF. The CDR3 DNA reads as TGTGCCAGCAGTTACGCTTCCAGGCAAGAGACCCAGTACTTC.

This clonotype was seen ten or more times. The V gene is TRBV2, the J gene TRBJ1-6, with a weak D call TRBD1 (5 bases). Germline V gene sequence: CDR1 SNHLY, CDR2 FYNNEI. This CDR3 spans 15 amino acids. V was cut by 3 bases and J by 7 bases, with 13 bases left in between. The CDR3 region has the DNA TGTGCCAGCAGTGAGCAGGGTATTTTCAATTCACCCCTCCACTTT. This codes for CASSEQGIFNSPLHF.

This clonotype has a single count. The chain recombines TRBV9 with TRBJ1-2; D gene ambiguous. Per germline, CDR1 SGDLS and CDR2 YYNGEE. V shed 0 bases and J shed 3 bases, with 6 bases lying between them. The length of the CDR3 is 13 residues. CDR3 sequence reads: CASSVGGYYGYTF. The DNA of the CDR3 is TGTGCCAGCAGCGTAGGAGGGTACTATGGCTACACCTTC.

The CDR3 nucleotides are TGTGCCAGCAGCTTAGGCTCCGGGACAGGGGTGGACCAGCCCCAGCATTTT. The encoded protein is CASSLGSGTGVDQPQHF. The rearrangement joins TRBV7-8 to TRBJ1-5; 10 nucleotides agree with TRBD1. Germline V gene sequence: CDR1 SGHVS, CDR2 FQNEAQ. Unmatched junction bases numbered 10, after V lost 1 base and J lost 7 bases. This CDR3 contains 17 residues.

CDR3 protein: CASSDSQGPQHF. CDR3 nucleotide sequence: TGTGCCAGCAGTGATTCCCAGGGGCCCCAGCATTTT. J is TRBJ1-5 and V is TRBV6-1, with D possibly matching TRBD1 (5 bases). Trimming pared 3 bases from V and 9 bases from J, leaving 9 bases between. Germline CDR1 MNHNS, CDR2 SASEGT. The CDR3 sequence is 12 residues long.

This clonotype has ten or more counts. The chain joins TRBV10-3 to TRBJ2-5, with a tentative D call TRBD2 (6 bases). Germline CDR1 reads ENHRY; CDR2 reads SYGVKD. This CDR3 is 15 amino acids long. V lost 2 bases, J lost 2 bases, and 12 bases lay in between. The CDR3, as DNA: TGTGCCATCAGTGAGGCGGGAAGGGGACAAGAGACCCAGTACTTC. Translating gives CAISEAGRGQETQYF.

J is TRBJ2-2 and V is TRBV28; D is unresolved. This CDR3 contains 13 residues. The V gene's germline CDR1 is MDHEN and CDR2 SYDVKM. The V gene lost 4 bases and the J gene lost 8 bases, with 11 bases spanning the gap. The CDR3 nucleotides are TGTGCCAGCAGTTGGGCGCCTAAGGGGGAGCTGTTTTTT. Translating it yields CASSWAPKGELFF.

This chain uses TRBV4-1 with TRBJ1-2; D is perhaps TRBD1 (6 bases). The V gene's germline CDR1 is MGHRA and CDR2 YSYEKL. CDR3 length: 17 amino acids. The V end was cut by 2 bases, the J end by 7 bases, with 23 bases between. The CDR3 sequence is CASSQYTGMFRKAGYTF. Here the CDR3 DNA reads TGCGCCAGCAGCCAATATACAGGGATGTTCCGAAAAGCTGGCTACACCTTC.

This clonotype was detected many times. The chain is built from TRBV5-1 and TRBJ1-1, with TRBD1 matching over 7 bases. The CDR3 length is 14 residues. V trimming: 4 bases; J trimming: 3 bases; junction bases outside the gene matches: 6. CDR1 is SGHRS, CDR2 YFSETQ, per germline. This CDR3 is CASSMTGSDTEAFF. DNA for the CDR3: TGCGCCAGCAGCATGACAGGGAGTGACACTGAAGCTTTCTTT.

The chain combines TRBV29-1 with TRBJ1-1, with 9 nucleotides matching TRBD1. V was pared by 7 bases and J by 4 bases, with 19 bases of the junction left unmatched. The length of the CDR3 is 17 residues. CDR1 and CDR2 (germline): SQVTM, ANQGSEA. The CDR3: CSAGTGMAFTRGTEAFF. The CDR3 bases are TGCAGCGCTGGGACAGGGATGGCTTTTACACGAGGCACTGAAGCTTTCTTT.

The V gene is TRBV6-1, the J gene TRBJ1-1; 9 nucleotides line up with TRBD1. With 6 bases clipped from V and 7 bases from J, the junction kept 12 bases outside the gene matches. Germline V gene sequence: CDR1 MNHNS, CDR2 SASEGT. This CDR3 region has 15 residues. CDR3 bases: TGTGCCAGCAGGACGGGGACAGGGAAGGGTCTTGAAGCTTTCTTT. This translates into CASRTGTGKGLEAFF.

This clonotype was detected ten times or more. The chain employs TRBV7-2 and TRBJ2-7; 7 bases fit TRBD1. Germline V lookup: CDR1 SGHTA, CDR2 FQGNSA. This CDR3 is built from 15 residues. V lost 7 bases and J lost 3; bases outside the gene matches: 12. The chain's CDR3 is CASTRGTGVDYEQYF. The DNA of the CDR3 is TGTGCCAGCACCAGAGGAACAGGGGTCGACTACGAGCAGTACTTC.

This clonotype was counted many times. V usage is TRBV20-1 and J usage is TRBJ2-7; perhaps D is TRBD1 or TRBD2 (5 bases each). CDR1 and CDR2 from the germline V gene are DFQATT and SNEGSKA (reference sequence). Trimming shortened V by 1 base and J by 3 bases, and 16 bases separated the two germline ends. The CDR3 runs to 15 residues. CDR3 in amino acids: CSARGRGKGFYEQYF. In DNA form, the CDR3 reads TGCAGTGCTAGAGGTCGGGGCAAGGGGTTCTACGAGCAGTACTTC.

This clonotype was detected many times. The rearrangement uses TRBV28 and TRBJ1-1; D may be TRBD1 (6 bases). Trimming removed 3 bases at V and 6 bases at J, with 8 bases between. This CDR3 is 12 amino acids long. CDR1 is MDHEN and CDR2 is SYDVKM in the germline V gene. CDR3 coding DNA: TGTGCCAGCAGTTTTCAGGGGTCTGAAGCTTTCTTT. Its translation: CASSFQGSEAFF.